This T cell receptor beta chain was observed in a study of preoperative IRX-2 immunotherapy in early breast cancer. The assay was immunoSEQ multiplex PCR, and TCRdb's table has in-frame clones only and misses some. The data contain some 5,100 clones, over 60% of them seen just once; the ten biggest clones take up approximately 9.9%. Looked up from germline, CDR1 is KGHSH and CDR2 is LQKENI. J lost 5 bases, V lost 2 bases, and 3 bases had no gene match. The CDR3 length is 15 residues. Treatment reported: preoperative locoregional IRX-2 cytokine immunotherapy. Samples came from a phase Ib trial of preoperative locoregional IRX-2 cytokine immunotherapy.

V gene TRBV18 combines with J gene TRBJ1-4; 9 bases align to TRBD1. The receptor comes from a human donor with breast cancer. The specimen comprised tumor tissue, sampled before IRX-2 immunotherapy. In DNA form, the CDR3 reads TGTGCCAGCTCACCAACCGGGACAGGGAATGAAAAACTGTTTTTT. Encoded protein: CASSPTGTGNEKLFF.